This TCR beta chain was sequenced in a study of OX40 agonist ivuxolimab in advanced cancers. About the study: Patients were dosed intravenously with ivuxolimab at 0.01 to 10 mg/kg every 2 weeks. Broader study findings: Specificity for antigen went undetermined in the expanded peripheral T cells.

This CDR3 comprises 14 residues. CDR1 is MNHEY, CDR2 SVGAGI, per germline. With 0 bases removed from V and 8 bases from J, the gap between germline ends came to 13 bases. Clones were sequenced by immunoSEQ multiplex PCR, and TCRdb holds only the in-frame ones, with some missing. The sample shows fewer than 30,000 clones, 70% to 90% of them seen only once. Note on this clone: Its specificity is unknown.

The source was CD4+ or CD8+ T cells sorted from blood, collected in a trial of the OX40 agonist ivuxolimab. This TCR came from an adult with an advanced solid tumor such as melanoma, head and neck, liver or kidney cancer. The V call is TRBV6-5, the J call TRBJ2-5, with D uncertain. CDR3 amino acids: CASSYSRTSETQYF. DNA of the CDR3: TGTGCCAGCAGTTACTCGAGGACCTCTGAAACCCAGTACTTC.